A single sample gave rise to the 9 T cell receptor beta chains below, sequenced in a study of cytomegalovirus exposure and HLA in healthy donors. The PCR used 60 Vbeta and 13 Jbeta primers. The table came from immunoSEQ multiplex PCR; TCRdb's copy has only in-frame clones and leaves some out. Found here are 100,000 to 150,000 clones, 70% to 80% of them singletons; the top ten hold about 2%. Sequenced material: PBMCs. The receptor set was obtained from a man between 45 and 60 years old in good health and CMV-seronegative.

As DNA, the CDR3 is TGTGCCAGCAGCAGGCTACAGGGGAGTCCAAGGAACACTGAAGCTTTCTTT. Residues: CASSRLQGSPRNTEAFF. The chain links TRBV14 to TRBJ1-1; 7 bases fit TRBD1. Germline V CDR1 and CDR2: SGHDN, FVKESK. The CDR3 has 17 residues. The junction had 13 bases not matched to a gene; V was cut back by 5 bases and J by 1 base.

This clone was detected once. The genes are TRBV4-1 and TRBJ2-3, with TRBD2 as a possible D gene (6 bases). This CDR3 is built from 17 residues. The ends were cut back, 0 bases at V and 0 bases at J, with 13 bases in the middle. Germline V gene sequence: CDR1 MGHRA, CDR2 YSYEKL. The CDR3 loop is CASSQEGGGTSTDTQYF. DNA for the CDR3: TGCGCCAGCAGCCAAGAGGGTGGGGGGACTAGCACAGATACGCAGTATTTT.

The J gene is TRBJ1-4, the V gene TRBV4-1, with 8 bases matching TRBD1. CDR3 size: 15 residues. Germline V gene sequence: CDR1 MGHRA, CDR2 YSYEKL. The J segment lost 3 bases and the V segment lost 4 bases, leaving 4 bases of the junction unmatched. This chain's CDR3 is CASSRTGSSNEKLFF. The CDR3 DNA reads as TGCGCCAGCAGCCGGACAGGGTCCTCTAATGAAAAACTGTTTTTT.

For the CDR3, the DNA is TGTGCCAGCAGCGCGCAAAGGGGAGCAGGGGGAGACCAAGAGACCCAGTACTTC. Translation: CASSAQRGAGGDQETQYF. The V call is TRBV4-2, the J call TRBJ2-5; 7 nucleotides line up with TRBD1. The CDR3 runs 18 residues. In germline, CDR1 is LGHNA, CDR2 YNFKEQ. V gave up 5 bases and J gave up 0 bases; unmatched junction bases: 15.

The V gene is TRBV10-3, the J gene TRBJ2-1, with 11 bases that match TRBD1. Losses at the gene ends were 4 bases for V and 8 bases for J; bases not matched to a gene: 1. The CDR3 loop spans 13 amino acids. Germline CDR1 reads ENHRY; CDR2 reads SYGVKD. CDR3 loop: CAISGDRGYEQFF. CDR3 nucleotides: TGTGCCATCAGTGGGGACAGGGGGTATGAGCAGTTCTTC.

The chain is built from TRBV27 and TRBJ2-3; D unresolved. The germline CDR1 and CDR2 sequences are MNHEY and SMNVEV (reference sequence). The CDR3 is made up of 16 amino acids. Trimming shortened V by 6 bases and J by 3 bases, and 19 bases separated the two germline ends. CDR3 DNA: TGTGCCAGCAGCTTCCTATACAGCAGATTTACAGATACGCAGTATTTT. This sequence encodes CASSFLYSRFTDTQYF.

The table lists this clone with a count of one. This chain joins TRBV19 and TRBJ2-1; 7 bases fit TRBD2. This CDR3 is built from 17 residues. CDR1 LNHDA and CDR2 SQIVND come from the germline V gene (reference sequence). The ends lost 0 bases at V and 4 bases at J; junction bases unmatched: 9. CDR3 DNA: TGTGCCAGTAGTATAGATAGGACTAGTGGACGTTACAATGAGCAGTTCTTC. This gives the protein CASSIDRTSGRYNEQFF.

The chain couples TRBV5-6 to TRBJ1-6, with D maybe TRBD1 (5 bases). Between the trimmed V and J ends, which lost 4 bases and 8 bases, there was a span of 16 bases. Germline-derived CDR1 and CDR2 are SGHDT and YYEEEE. This CDR3 comprises 15 residues. CDR3 DNA sequence: TGTGCCAGCAGCCCCGGGGGGGGAAGTTATTCACCCCTCCACTTT. It codes for CASSPGGGSYSPLHF.

The CDR3 DNA is TGTGCCAGCAGCACGGGGGGGCCCTATCTCACAGATACGCAGTATTTT. Encoded protein: CASSTGGPYLTDTQYF. The chain uses TRBV2 and TRBJ2-3; 8 bases are a match to TRBD2. The CDR3 totals 16 residues. Germline loops: CDR1 SNHLY, CDR2 FYNNEI. The junction had 10 bases not matched to a gene; V was cut back by 6 bases and J by 2 bases.